These 5 T cell receptor beta chains were sequenced from one sample in a study of control samples from healthy donors and cancer patients. The assay was immunoSEQ multiplex PCR, and TCRdb's table has in-frame clones only and misses some. The table records about 180,000 clones, over 85% of them present only once. The sample consisted of blood. All receptors derive from a man aged 30 to 39 in good health.

This chain uses TRBV30 with TRBJ1-5, with no clear D. The germline V and J ends were trimmed by 0 bases and 0 bases, with 6 bases remaining between them. CDR3 length: 14 amino acids. CDR1 GTSNPN and CDR2 SVGIG come from the germline V gene (reference sequence). The CDR3 region has the DNA TGTGCCTGGAGTGTATTTAGTAGCAATCAGCCCCAGCATTTT. It encodes CAWSVFSSNQPQHF.

The CDR3 region has the DNA TGCAGTGCTAGAGAAAAGCGGGGCTACACCTTC. Protein: CSAREKRGYTF. The genes are TRBV20-1 and TRBJ1-2; D call uncertain. With 0 bases removed from V and 8 bases from J, the gap between germline ends came to 7 bases. The CDR3 length is 11 residues. CDR1 is DFQATT, CDR2 SNEGSKA, per germline (reference sequence).

This clone has a single count. The chain has TRBV3-1 (or the pseudogene TRBV3-2) and TRBJ1-3, with D perhaps TRBD1 (6 bases). Trimming left V 3 bases short and J 0 bases short, with 12 bases between. This CDR3 has 16 residues. Germline values: CDR1 LGHDT, CDR2 YNNKEL (reference sequence). The CDR3 is CASSHTPGASGNTIYF. In DNA, the CDR3 is TGTGCCAGCAGCCATACCCCGGGGGCCTCTGGAAACACCATATATTTT.

The J gene is TRBJ1-2, the V gene TRBV9; TRBD1 aligns across 9 bases. Germline values: CDR1 SGDLS, CDR2 YYNGEE. V lost 3 bases, J lost 4 bases, and 7 bases stayed unmatched. The CDR3 runs 15 residues. CDR3 sequence: CASSAGTGKTYGYTF. Written as DNA, the CDR3 is TGTGCCAGCAGCGCCGGGACAGGGAAGACCTATGGCTACACCTTC.

The chain's CDR3 is CASSLGQTEAFF. The CDR3 DNA sequence: TGTGCCAGCAGCTTAGGACAGACTGAAGCTTTCTTT. The chain recombines TRBV11-2 with TRBJ1-1, with D maybe TRBD1 (5 bases). Germline V gene data show CDR1 as SGHAT and CDR2 as FQNNGV. V was cut by 1 base and J by 5 bases, with 5 bases left in between. The CDR3 extends over 12 amino acids.